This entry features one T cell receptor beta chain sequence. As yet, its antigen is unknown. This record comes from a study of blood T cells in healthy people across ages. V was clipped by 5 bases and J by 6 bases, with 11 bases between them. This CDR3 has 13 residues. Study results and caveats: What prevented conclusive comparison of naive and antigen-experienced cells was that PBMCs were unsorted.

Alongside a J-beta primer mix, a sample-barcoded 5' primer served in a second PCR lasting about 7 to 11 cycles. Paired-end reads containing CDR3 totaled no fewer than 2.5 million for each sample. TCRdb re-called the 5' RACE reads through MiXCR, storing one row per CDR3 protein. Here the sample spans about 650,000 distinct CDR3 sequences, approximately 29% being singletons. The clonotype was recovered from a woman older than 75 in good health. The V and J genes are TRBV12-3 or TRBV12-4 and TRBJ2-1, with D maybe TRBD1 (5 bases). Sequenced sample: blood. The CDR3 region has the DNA TGTGCCAGCAGTACCGACAGTTCCAATGAGCAGTTCTTC. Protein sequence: CASSTDSSNEQFF.